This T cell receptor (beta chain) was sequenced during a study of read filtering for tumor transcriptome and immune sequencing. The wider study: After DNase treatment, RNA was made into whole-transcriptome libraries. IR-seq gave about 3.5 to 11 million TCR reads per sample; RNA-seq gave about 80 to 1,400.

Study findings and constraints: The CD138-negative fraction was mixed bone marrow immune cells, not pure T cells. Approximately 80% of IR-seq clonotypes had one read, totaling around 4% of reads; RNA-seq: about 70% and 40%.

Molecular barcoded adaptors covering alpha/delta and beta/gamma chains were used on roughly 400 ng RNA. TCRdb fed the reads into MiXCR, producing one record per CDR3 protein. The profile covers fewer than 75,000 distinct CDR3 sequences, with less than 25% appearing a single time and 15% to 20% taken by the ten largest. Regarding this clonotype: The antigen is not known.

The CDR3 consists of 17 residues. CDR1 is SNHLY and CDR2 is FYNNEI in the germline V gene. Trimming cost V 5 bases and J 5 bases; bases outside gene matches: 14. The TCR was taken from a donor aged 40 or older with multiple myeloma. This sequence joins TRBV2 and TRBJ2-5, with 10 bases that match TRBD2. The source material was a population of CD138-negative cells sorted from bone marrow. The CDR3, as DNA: TGTGCCAGCAGTAAAGGAATAACTAGCGGGGATCTGGAGACCCAGTACTTC. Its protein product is CASSKGITSGDLETQYF.